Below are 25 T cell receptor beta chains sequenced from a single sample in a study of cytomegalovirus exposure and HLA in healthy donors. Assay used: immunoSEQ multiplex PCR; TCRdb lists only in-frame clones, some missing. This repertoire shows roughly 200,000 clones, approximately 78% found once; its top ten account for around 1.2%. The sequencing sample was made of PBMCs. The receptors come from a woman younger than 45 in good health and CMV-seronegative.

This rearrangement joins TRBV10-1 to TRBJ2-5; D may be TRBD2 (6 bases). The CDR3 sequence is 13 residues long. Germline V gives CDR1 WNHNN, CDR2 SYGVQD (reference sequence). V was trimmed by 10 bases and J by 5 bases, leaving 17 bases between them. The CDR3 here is CATAGTYGETQYF. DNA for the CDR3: TGCGCCACCGCGGGGACCTACGGTGAGACCCAGTACTTC.

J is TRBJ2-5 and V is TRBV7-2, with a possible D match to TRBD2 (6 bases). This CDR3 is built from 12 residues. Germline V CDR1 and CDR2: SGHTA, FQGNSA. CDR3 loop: CKSGGFGETQYF. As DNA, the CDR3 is TGTAAGTCCGGAGGGTTTGGAGAGACCCAGTACTTC.

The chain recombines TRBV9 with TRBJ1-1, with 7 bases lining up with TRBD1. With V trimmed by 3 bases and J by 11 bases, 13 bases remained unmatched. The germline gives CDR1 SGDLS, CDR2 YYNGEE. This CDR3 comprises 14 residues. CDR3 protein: CASSEGTVPLRAFF. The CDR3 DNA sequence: TGTGCCAGCAGCGAAGGGACAGTTCCCCTGAGGGCTTTCTTT.

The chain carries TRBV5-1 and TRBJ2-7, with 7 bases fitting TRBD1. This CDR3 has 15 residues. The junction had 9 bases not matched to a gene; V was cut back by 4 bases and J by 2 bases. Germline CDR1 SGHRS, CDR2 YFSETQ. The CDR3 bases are TGCGCCAGCAGCCTACTCGGACAGGAGACCTACGAGCAGTACTTC. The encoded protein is CASSLLGQETYEQYF.

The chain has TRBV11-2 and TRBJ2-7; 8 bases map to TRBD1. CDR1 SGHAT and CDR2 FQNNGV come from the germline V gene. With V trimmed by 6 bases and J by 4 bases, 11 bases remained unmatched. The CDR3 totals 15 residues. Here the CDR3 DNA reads TGTGCCAGCAGACGTCCAGGGACAGGTTTATACGAGCAGTACTTC. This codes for CASRRPGTGLYEQYF.

In nucleotides, the CDR3 is TGTGCCAGCCCCCCTCCGGGACTGATGAACACTGAAGCTTTCTTT. It translates to CASPPPGLMNTEAFF. The rearrangement joins TRBV2 to TRBJ1-1; possible D gene TRBD1, 5 bases. CDR3 length equals 15 residues. Germline loops: CDR1 SNHLY, CDR2 FYNNEI. Trimming left V 8 bases short and J 0 bases short, with 16 bases between. Full variable domain (rest looked up from reference TRBV2 and TRBJ1-1): EPEVTQTPSHQVTQMGQEVILRCVPISNHLYFYWYRQILGQKVEFLVSFYNNEISEKSEIFDDQFSVERPDGSNFTLKIRSTKLEDSAMYFCASPPPGLMNTEAFFGQGTRLTVV.

CDR3 coding DNA: TGTGCCAGCTCCCGGGACAGCAACACTGAAGCTTTCTTT. It translates to CASSRDSNTEAFF. The chain joins TRBV2 to TRBJ1-1; 7 bases map to TRBD1. The CDR3 has 13 residues. J was trimmed by 2 bases and V by 8 bases; bases with no gene match: 5. Germline-derived CDR1 and CDR2 are SNHLY and FYNNEI.

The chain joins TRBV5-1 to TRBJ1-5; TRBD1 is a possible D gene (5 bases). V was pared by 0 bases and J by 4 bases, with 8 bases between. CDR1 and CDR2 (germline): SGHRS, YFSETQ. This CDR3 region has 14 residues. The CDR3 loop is CASSLGQPNQPQHF. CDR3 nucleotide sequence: TGCGCCAGCAGCTTGGGACAGCCAAATCAGCCCCAGCATTTT. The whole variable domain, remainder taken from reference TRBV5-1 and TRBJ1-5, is KAGVTQTPRYLIKTRGQQVTLSCSPISGHRSVSWYQQTPGQGLQFLFEYFSETQRNKGNFPGRFSGRQFSNSRSEMNVSTLELGDSALYLCASSLGQPNQPQHFGDGTRLSIL.

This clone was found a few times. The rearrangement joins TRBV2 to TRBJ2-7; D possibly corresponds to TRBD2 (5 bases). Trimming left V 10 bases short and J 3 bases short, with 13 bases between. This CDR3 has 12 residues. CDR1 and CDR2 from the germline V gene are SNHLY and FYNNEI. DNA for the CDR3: TGTGCCACCACGGGCGAGGGCTACGAGCAGTACTTC. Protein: CATTGEGYEQYF. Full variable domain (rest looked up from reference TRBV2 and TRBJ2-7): EPEVTQTPSHQVTQMGQEVILRCVPISNHLYFYWYRQILGQKVEFLVSFYNNEISEKSEIFDDQFSVERPDGSNFTLKIRSTKLEDSAMYFCATTGEGYEQYFGPGTRLTVT.

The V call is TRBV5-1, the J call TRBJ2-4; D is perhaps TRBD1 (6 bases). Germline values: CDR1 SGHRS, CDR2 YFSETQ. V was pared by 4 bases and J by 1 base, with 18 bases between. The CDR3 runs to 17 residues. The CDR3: CASSPIQGSPAKNIQYF. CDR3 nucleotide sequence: TGCGCCAGCAGCCCCATTCAGGGGTCCCCGGCCAAAAACATTCAGTACTTC.

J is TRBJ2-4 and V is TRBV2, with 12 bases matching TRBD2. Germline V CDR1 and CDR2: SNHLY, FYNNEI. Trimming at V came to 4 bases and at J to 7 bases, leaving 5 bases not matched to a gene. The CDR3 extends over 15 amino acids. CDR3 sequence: CASSAATSGSNIQYF. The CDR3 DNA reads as TGTGCCAGCAGTGCTGCGACTAGCGGGAGTAACATTCAGTACTTC.

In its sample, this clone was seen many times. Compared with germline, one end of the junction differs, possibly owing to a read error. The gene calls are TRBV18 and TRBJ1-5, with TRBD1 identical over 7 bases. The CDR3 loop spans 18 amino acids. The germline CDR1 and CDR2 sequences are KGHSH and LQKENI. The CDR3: CASSAPPPGGVWGQPQHF. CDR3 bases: TGTGCCAGCTCAGCACCCCCCCCAGGGGGTGTATGGGGTCAGCCCCAGCATTTT.

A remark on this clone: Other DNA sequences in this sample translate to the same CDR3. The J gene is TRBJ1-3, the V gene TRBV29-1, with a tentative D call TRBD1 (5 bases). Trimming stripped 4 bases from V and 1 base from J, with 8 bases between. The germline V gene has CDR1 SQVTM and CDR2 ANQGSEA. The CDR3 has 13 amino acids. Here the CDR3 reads CSVVRGSGNTIYF. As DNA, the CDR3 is TGCAGCGTTGTCCGGGGGTCTGGAAACACCATATATTTT.

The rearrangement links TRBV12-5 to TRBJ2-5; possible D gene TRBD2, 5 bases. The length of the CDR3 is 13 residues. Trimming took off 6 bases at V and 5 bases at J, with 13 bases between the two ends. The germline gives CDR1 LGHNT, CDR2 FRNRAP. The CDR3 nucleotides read TGTGCTAGTGGCCGGGCGGGTTCTGAGACCCAGTACTTC. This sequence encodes CASGRAGSETQYF.

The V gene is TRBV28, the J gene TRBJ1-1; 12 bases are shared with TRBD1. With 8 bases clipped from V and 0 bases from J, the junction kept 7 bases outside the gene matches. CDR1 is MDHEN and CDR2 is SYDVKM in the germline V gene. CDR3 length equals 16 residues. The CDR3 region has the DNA TGTGCCAGCGGGACAGGGGGCTCCTTAATGAACACTGAAGCTTTCTTT. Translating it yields CASGTGGSLMNTEAFF.

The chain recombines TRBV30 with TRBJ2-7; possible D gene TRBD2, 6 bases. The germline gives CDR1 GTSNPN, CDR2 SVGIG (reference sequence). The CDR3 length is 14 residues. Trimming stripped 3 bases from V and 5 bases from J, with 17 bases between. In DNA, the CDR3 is TGTGCCTGGAGGCCCAGACTAGTAAACGACGAGCAGTACTTC. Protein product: CAWRPRLVNDEQYF. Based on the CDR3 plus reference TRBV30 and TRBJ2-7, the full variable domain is SQTIHQWPATLVQPVGSPLSLECTVEGTSNPNLYWYRQAAGRGLQLLFYSVGIGQISSEVPQNLSASRPQDRQFILSSKKLLLSDSGFYLCAWRPRLVNDEQYFGPGTRLTVT.

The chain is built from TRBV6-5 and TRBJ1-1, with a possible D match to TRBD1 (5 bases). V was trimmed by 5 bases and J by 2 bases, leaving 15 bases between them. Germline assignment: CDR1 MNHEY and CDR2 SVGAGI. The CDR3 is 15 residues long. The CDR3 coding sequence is TGTGCCAGCAGTAGTTCGGCGGGGCCAAACACTGAAGCTTTCTTT. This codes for CASSSSAGPNTEAFF.

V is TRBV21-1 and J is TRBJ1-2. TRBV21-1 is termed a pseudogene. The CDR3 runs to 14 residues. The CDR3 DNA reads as TGTGCCAGGCCCTCGGGGGGCGCCAACTATGGCTACACCTTC. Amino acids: CARPSGGANYGYTF.

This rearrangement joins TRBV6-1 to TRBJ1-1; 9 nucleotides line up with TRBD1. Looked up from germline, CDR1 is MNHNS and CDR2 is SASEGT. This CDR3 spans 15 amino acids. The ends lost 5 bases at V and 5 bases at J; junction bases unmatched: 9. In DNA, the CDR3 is TGTGCCAGCAGTTCTACAGGGGGCTTAGGGACTGAAGCTTTCTTT. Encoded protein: CASSSTGGLGTEAFF.

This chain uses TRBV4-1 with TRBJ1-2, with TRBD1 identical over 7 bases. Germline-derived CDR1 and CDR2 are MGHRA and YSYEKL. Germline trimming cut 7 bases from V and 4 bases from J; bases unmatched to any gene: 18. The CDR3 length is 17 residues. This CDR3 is CASTGTEVSVLPYGYTF. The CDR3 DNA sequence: TGCGCCAGCACTGGGACAGAGGTTTCCGTGCTCCCCTATGGCTACACCTTC.

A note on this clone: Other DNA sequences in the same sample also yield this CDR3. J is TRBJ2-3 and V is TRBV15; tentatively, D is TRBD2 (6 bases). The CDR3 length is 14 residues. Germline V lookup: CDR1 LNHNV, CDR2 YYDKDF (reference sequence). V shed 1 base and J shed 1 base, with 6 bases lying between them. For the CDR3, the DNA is TGTGCCACCAGCAGAGGGGGGGGCACAGATACGCAGTATTTT. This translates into CATSRGGGTDTQYF.

As DNA, the CDR3 is TGCGCCAGCAGCCAACGAGATGGACTAGCGGGGGGCACAGATACGCAGTATTTT. It translates to CASSQRDGLAGGTDTQYF. The rearrangement joins TRBV4-1 to TRBJ2-3, with 13 bases matching TRBD2. Trimming took 2 bases from V and 1 from J; bases not matched to a gene: 6. CDR1 and CDR2 (germline): MGHRA, YSYEKL. The CDR3 consists of 18 residues.

CDR3 coding DNA: TGTGCCAGCAGTTACTCGGGGAGGGGGGGGCAGTTCTTC. As protein: CASSYSGRGGQFF. The chain uses TRBV6-5 and TRBJ2-1, with D perhaps TRBD2 (7 bases). The CDR3 length is 13 residues. Looked up from germline, CDR1 is MNHEY and CDR2 is SVGAGI. The V end lost 0 bases, the J end lost 12 bases, and 12 bases lay between the germline ends.

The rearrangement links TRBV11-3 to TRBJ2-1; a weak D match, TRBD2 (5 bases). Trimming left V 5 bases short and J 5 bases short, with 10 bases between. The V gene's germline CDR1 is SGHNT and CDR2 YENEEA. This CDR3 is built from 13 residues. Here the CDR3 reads CASSDFGNNEQFF. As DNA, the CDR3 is TGTGCCAGCAGCGACTTCGGGAACAATGAGCAGTTCTTC.

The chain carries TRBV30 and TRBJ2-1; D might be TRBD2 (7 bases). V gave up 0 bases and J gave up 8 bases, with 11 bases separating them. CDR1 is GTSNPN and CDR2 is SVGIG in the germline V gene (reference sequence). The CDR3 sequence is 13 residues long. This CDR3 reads CAWSVGGADEQFF. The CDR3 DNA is TGTGCCTGGAGTGTGGGGGGGGCGGATGAGCAGTTCTTC.